This T cell receptor beta chain was captured by sequencing in a study of cytomegalovirus exposure and HLA in healthy donors (TCRdb year 2017). For context, the study as a whole: An earlier analysis of 550 to 700 of the donors reported more than 250 Gb of sequence data and around 110 million unique TCR beta sequences from 150 million to 200 million T cells. An early release that covered some 630 HLA-typed donors contained approximately 300 gigabases of sequencing data and 70 million to 100 million unique TCR sequences. The genetic ancestry cluster associated with self-reported Caucasian donors included 81% of the approximately 410 genotyped donors. The study aimed to test whether cataloging public T cell receptors could reveal signatures of past pathogen exposure. Using immunosequencing, the study profiled T cell repertoires from approximately 700 subjects and related those repertoires to cytomegalovirus serostatus. A separate validation cohort of roughly 130 different subjects was used in addition to the 666-subject first cohort. High-throughput TCR immunosequencing, statistical association of individual TCRs with disease status, and machine learning were combined to predict cytomegalovirus infection status. To study patterns of TCR occurrence, a later analysis re-analyzed previously published TCR beta repertoires from just over 650 donors and added high-resolution HLA genotyping. Rather than drawing on any new phenotypic data, the later analysis identified candidate immune exposures from TCR beta sequences and the way those sequences occurred across donors. To decide whether each TCR beta V gene segment behaved as functional or pseudogenic, an earlier analysis of approximately 620 of the donors relied on high-throughput TCR beta sequencing. Donor age, sex, ethnicity and CMV serostatus were compiled alongside the repertoire data. In a later genetic analysis, genome-wide SNP genotypes for 398 of the 666 donors were used, and that subset was treated as a discovery cohort. Every repertoire in the discovery cohort had been generated on one and the same sequencing platform. HLA typing included class I and class II loci at four-digit resolution. The number of donors typed differed by locus, with roughly 629-640 for A, B, C, DRB1 and DQB1, around 500 for DQA1, approximately 580 for DPA1, and some 450 for DPB1. Four to six DR-DQ haplotypes were handled as single units for association and clustering, since linkage in the cohort was strong. On average, over 200,000 unique TCR beta nucleotide sequences were sequenced per donor among roughly 430 genotyped donors of the cohort, with roughly 18% of those sequences being non-productive.

What the work shows at the level of the full study, not this receptor alone: The study gave a list of under 200 TCR beta chains associated with cytomegalovirus. When HLA alleles, especially DR and DQ, strongly co-occurred, attributing TCR associations to individual alleles was difficult. Some IMGT-functional V segments, including TRBV6-2 and TRBV6-3, could not be told apart with the 87-base-pair reads, so those segments were excluded. Presence/absence analyses assumed roughly uniform sequencing depth across donors, an assumption that may not hold. Three of the identified cytomegalovirus-associated TCR beta chains were confirmed in vitro to be specific for cytomegalovirus antigens. Across donors, most TCR sequences were observed very rarely, whereas some public TCRs were present in many individuals. Compared with equally common non-associated chains, HLA-associated TCR beta chains in a later analysis were more clonally expanded and had lower generation probabilities. According to a later analysis, TCR association rates differed among HLA loci, with DRB1 alleles showing the most associated TCRs and HLA-C alleles showing the fewest. A further reported finding was that TCR beta sequences accurately predicted the HLA-A and HLA-B alleles for most subjects in the first cohort. The cohort was sequenced for TCR beta chains only, and without alpha or paired-chain data the features that could be detected were limited. Correlated functional status among segregating V segments might reflect linkage disequilibrium, but an unknown experimental factor could not be ruled out. V-gene and J-gene trimming of TCR beta chains was associated with a missense DCLRE1C variant in a later genetic analysis, and the association was replicated in an independent cohort. Most CMV-associated TCR beta chains appeared to be HLA-restricted in a later analysis, and the HLA associations seemed to be driven largely by CMV exposure. Immune exposure information for the cohort was limited to CMV serostatus. Because HLA typing was unavailable for some donors at each locus, only the typed subset was used in association tests. According to a later genetic analysis, donors in an Asian-associated ancestry cluster had fewer N-insertions in productive TCRs than the approximately 690-donor mean. In both the original and validation cohorts, the classifier was reported to diagnose cytomegalovirus status with high specificity and sensitivity. It was suggested by the authors that the approach could potentially be generalized to other disease states and immunological phenotypes. At a false discovery rate of 0.05, a later analysis linked 16,951 TCR beta sequences to specific HLA alleles. According to a later analysis, parvovirus B19, influenza, CMV and Epstein-Barr virus appeared linked to several top co-occurrence clusters. An earlier analysis of some 590 of the donors showed that most TCR beta V segments appeared in productive rearrangements either about 87% or about 30% of the time, which broadly matched IMGT annotations. About 15 rarely observed V segments, including chromosome 9 orphons, were excluded from the earlier analysis of several hundred of the donors because counts were too low. A cluster of highly shared sequence variants was judged likely to be a technical artifact of the sequencing pipeline.

The library was prepared using the immunoSEQ multiplex PCR assay. The multiplex PCR relied on a mix of 60 forward primers for TCR Vbeta segments and 13 reverse primers for TCR Jbeta segments. The CDR3 region of rearranged TCR beta genes was amplified from genomic DNA by a multiplex PCR assay. The Illumina HiSeq System was used to sequence the amplified TCR beta libraries as 87-base-pair reads. As for the authors' bioinformatics: A later analysis counted approximately 84 million unique TCR beta chains across the 666 repertoires, and roughly 11 million of these chains were shared by at least two donors. Raw reads were error-corrected and collapsed into unique sequences by a nearest-neighbor algorithm in which closely related sequences were merged to remove PCR and sequencing errors. V, D and J gene segments were assigned by aligning CDR3 sequences to IMGT reference sequences. For a sequence to be retained, at least a six-nucleotide match to both a V gene segment and a J gene segment was required. A rearrangement was called productive if the CDR3 had no stop codons and remained in frame with V and J, and every other rearrangement was called non-productive. CDR3 was defined according to IMGT convention as the region running from the second conserved V-encoded cysteine to the conserved J-encoded phenylalanine. Sequences without an unambiguous match to a single V gene segment were excluded from the earlier analysis of 450 to 750 of the donors. In an earlier analysis of more than 500 of the donors, a V segment was called functional when productive rearrangements were above 56.7%, and segregating when the standard deviation between donors exceeded 5%. A statistical classification framework was built to diagnose cytomegalovirus status from the catalog of TCR beta chain sequences. In a later analysis, V and J genes were assigned by comparing TCR nucleotide sequences against IMGT/GENE-DB human TR gene sequences. The TCRdist pipeline was used in a later analysis to assign CDR3 sequences and most-parsimonious VDJ recombination scenarios. In a later analysis, each TCR beta chain was defined by its CDR3 amino acid sequence together with its V-gene family, and reads without a unique V-gene family were excluded. In a later analysis, 550 to 650 highly shared, low-generation-probability nucleotide sequences were removed to address suspected cross-contamination and a sequencing artifact. In a later analysis, a clonal expansion index for each public chain was calculated from normalized within-repertoire ranks of inferred template counts. In a later analysis, generation probabilities were computed with a VDJ recombination model fitted to out-of-frame rearrangements, and the resulting probabilities were checked against IGoR. Hypergeometric tests were used in a later analysis to score TCR-TCR, TCR-HLA and TCR-CMV co-occurrence, with a repertoire-size bias correction applied to the TCR pairs. To estimate false discovery rates, a later analysis permuted the HLA or CMV assignments 20 times. A later analysis grouped co-occurring TCRs with DBSCAN, adding TCRdist sequence similarity when clustering within HLA-allele-positive subsets. Co-occurrence clustering excluded repertoires with fewer than 30,000 or more than 120,000 public chains, plus five with anomalous nucleotide sharing. Not all clones reach the TCRdb copy of this immuneACCESS table, which keeps in-frame sequences only. Checked studies attribute under half of the gap to unresolved V genes and leave the rest unexplained. V, J and clone size were drawn from that table, and D and trimming were deduced from the DNA. This sample holds 130,000 to 150,000 clones; less than 85% were observed only once. Under 7.5% of the sample is taken by the ten largest.

This clone was detected a few times. It has no known antigen specificity. Base qualities were left out, and no much larger clone turns up one base away. The germline V gene sets CDR1 to SGHTA and CDR2 to FQGNSA. Trimming costs V 7 bases and J 5 bases, and their ends lie 11 bases apart. Its CDR3 holds 12 amino acids, cysteine through phenylalanine. The retained sequence is limited to the CDR3, 36 bases, with the frame set at the first base. The cohort was made up of hundreds of healthy bone marrow donors. All cohort members were sampled while nominally healthy, although unrecorded immune exposures were likely present. The donor was CMV seropositive and belonged to the group of some 290 seropositive cohort members. Each donor provided a peripheral blood sample, and peripheral blood mononuclear cells were used for TCR beta sequencing. Genomic DNA extraction from the blood cell samples was performed with the Qiagen DNeasy Blood Extraction Kit.

The receptor chain draws on TRBV7-2 and TRBJ1-1, with no reliable assignment of the D segment. Sequencing input: PBMCs. The sequence was collected from a man aged 35-49 years in good health and CMV-seropositive. The CDR3 region: CASTRGRTEAFF. The DNA sequence is as follows: TGTGCCAGCACCAGAGGTAGGACTGAAGCTTTCTTT.